Listed below are T cell receptor beta chains from one sample, sequenced in a study of shared clonotypes between healthy human individuals. TCRdb keeps only in-frame clones here, not all; method: immunoSEQ multiplex PCR. The data hold about 2.1 million clones, with approximately 94% observed a single time. Sequenced sample: naive CD8+ T cells from PBMCs. These receptors all come from a young man in good health. Some clones in this sample may be carry-over from other donors' samples. Each CDR3 is given with its conserved first and last residue. The order of the fields is J gene, clone size, D gene, V gene, CDR3 protein, CDR3 DNA. D genes are given only for firm matches. The size of a clone is reported for some rows only, either as once, few or many, or as a class for expanded clones.

J gene: TRBJ1-2
clone size: -
D gene: -
V gene: TRBV6-6
CDR3 protein: CASSSAVNYGYTF
CDR3 DNA: TGTGCCAGCAGTTCCGCAGTTAACTATGGCTACACCTTC

J gene: TRBJ2-3
clone size: -
D gene: -
V gene: TRBV7-2
CDR3 protein: CASRDPRTTTDTQYF
CDR3 DNA: TGTGCCAGCAGGGACCCCCGCACCACTACAGATACGCAGTATTTT

J gene: TRBJ1-1
clone size: -
D gene: -
V gene: TRBV30
CDR3 protein: CAWSDGTLTEAFF
CDR3 DNA: TGTGCCTGGAGTGACGGCACCCTCACTGAAGCTTTCTTT

J gene: TRBJ1-5
clone size: -
D gene: -
V gene: TRBV19
CDR3 protein: CASSIIGSLGENQPQHF
CDR3 DNA: TGTGCCAGTAGTATTATCGGCAGTTTGGGAGAAAATCAGCCCCAGCATTTT

J gene: TRBJ2-3
clone size: -
D gene: TRBD2
V gene: TRBV27
CDR3 protein: CASSLTSGSFDTQYF
CDR3 DNA: TGTGCCAGCAGTTTAACTAGCGGGAGTTTTGATACGCAGTATTTT

J gene: TRBJ1-2
clone size: -
D gene: -
V gene: TRBV15
CDR3 protein: CATSTRTVANYGYTF
CDR3 DNA: TGTGCCACCAGCACCAGGACGGTCGCTAACTATGGCTACACCTTC

J gene: TRBJ2-3
clone size: -
D gene: -
V gene: TRBV27
CDR3 protein: CASSLWPATSTDTQYF
CDR3 DNA: TGTGCCAGCAGTTTATGGCCGGCTACTAGCACAGATACGCAGTATTTT

J gene: TRBJ1-1
clone size: -
D gene: -
V gene: TRBV6-5
CDR3 protein: CASSYSSGEVCTEAFF
CDR3 DNA: TGTGCCAGCAGTTACTCTTCGGGGGAGGTTTGCACTGAAGCTTTCTTT

J gene: TRBJ2-1
clone size: once
D gene: TRBD2
V gene: TRBV7-9
CDR3 protein: CASSFQTSGSYEQFF
CDR3 DNA: TGTGCCAGCAGCTTCCAGACTAGCGGGAGTTATGAGCAGTTCTTC

J gene: TRBJ2-7
clone size: -
D gene: -
V gene: TRBV5-6
CDR3 protein: CASSPGQYEQYF
CDR3 DNA: TGTGCCAGCAGCCCCGGACAATACGAGCAGTACTTC

J gene: TRBJ2-1
clone size: -
D gene: -
V gene: TRBV4-3
CDR3 protein: CASSQARGMGNEQFF
CDR3 DNA: TGCGCCAGCAGCCAAGCGCGGGGAATGGGGAATGAGCAGTTCTTC

J gene: TRBJ2-7
clone size: -
D gene: TRBD2
V gene: TRBV28
CDR3 protein: CASSLLGGVIEQYF
CDR3 DNA: TGTGCCAGCAGTTTATTGGGGGGGGTGATCGAGCAGTACTTC

J gene: TRBJ2-4
clone size: -
D gene: -
V gene: TRBV5-6
CDR3 protein: CASSSSSQGLAKNIQYF
CDR3 DNA: TGTGCCAGCAGCTCCTCATCCCAGGGGTTAGCCAAAAACATTCAGTACTTC

J gene: TRBJ2-1
clone size: -
D gene: TRBD2
V gene: TRBV28
CDR3 protein: CASSPNGGADYNEQFF
CDR3 DNA: TGTGCCAGCAGTCCCAACGGGGGGGCCGACTACAATGAGCAGTTCTTC

J gene: TRBJ1-1
clone size: once
D gene: -
V gene: TRBV27
CDR3 protein: CASSYRQANTEAFF
CDR3 DNA: TGTGCCAGCAGTTACCGACAGGCAAACACTGAAGCTTTCTTT

J gene: TRBJ2-6
clone size: -
D gene: -
V gene: TRBV19
CDR3 protein: CASSALWVSGANVLTF
CDR3 DNA: TGTGCCAGTAGTGCCCTTTGGGTATCTGGGGCCAACGTCCTGACTTTC

J gene: TRBJ2-1
clone size: -
D gene: -
V gene: TRBV27
CDR3 protein: CASSSGHSSYNEQFF
CDR3 DNA: TGTGCCAGCAGTTCCGGACACAGCTCCTACAATGAGCAGTTCTTC

J gene: TRBJ1-2
clone size: -
D gene: TRBD1
V gene: TRBV15
CDR3 protein: CATSQGQGSVYGYTF
CDR3 DNA: TGTGCCACCAGTCAGGGACAGGGGTCTGTCTATGGCTACACCTTC

J gene: TRBJ1-2
clone size: -
D gene: TRBD1
V gene: TRBV28
CDR3 protein: CASSVGQDYGYTF
CDR3 DNA: TGTGCCAGCAGCGTGGGACAGGACTATGGCTACACCTTC

J gene: TRBJ2-2
clone size: -
D gene: TRBD2
V gene: TRBV7-9
CDR3 protein: CASRVSGTRGTGELFF
CDR3 DNA: TGTGCCAGCAGAGTCTCCGGGACTAGAGGTACCGGGGAGCTGTTTTTT

J gene: TRBJ1-1
clone size: -
D gene: -
V gene: TRBV28
CDR3 protein: CASSLVNTEAFF
CDR3 DNA: TGTGCCAGCAGTCTTGTGAACACTGAAGCTTTCTTT

J gene: TRBJ1-2
clone size: -
D gene: -
V gene: TRBV6-6
CDR3 protein: CASSYSGRVEYGYTF
CDR3 DNA: TGTGCCAGCAGTTACTCGGGCAGGGTAGAATATGGCTACACCTTC

J gene: TRBJ2-1
clone size: -
D gene: -
V gene: TRBV7-9
CDR3 protein: CASSLLGVKMGEQFF
CDR3 DNA: TGTGCCAGCAGCTTATTGGGGGTCAAGATGGGTGAGCAGTTCTTC

J gene: TRBJ2-7
clone size: -
D gene: TRBD1
V gene: TRBV28
CDR3 protein: CASLGRTGVHEQYF
CDR3 DNA: TGTGCCAGCCTCGGCCGGACAGGGGTCCACGAGCAGTACTTC

J gene: TRBJ1-5
clone size: -
D gene: -
V gene: TRBV15
CDR3 protein: CATSRNQNSNQPQHF
CDR3 DNA: TGTGCCACCAGCAGAAATCAAAATAGCAATCAGCCCCAGCATTTT

J gene: TRBJ2-3
clone size: -
D gene: -
V gene: TRBV7-9
CDR3 protein: CASSHSNRENTQYF
CDR3 DNA: TGTGCCAGCAGCCATTCGAACAGAGAAAATACGCAGTATTTT

J gene: TRBJ2-7
clone size: -
D gene: TRBD1
V gene: TRBV5-1
CDR3 protein: CASSLGQGASYEQYF
CDR3 DNA: TGCGCCAGCAGCTTAGGACAGGGGGCCTCCTACGAGCAGTACTTC

J gene: TRBJ1-1
clone size: -
D gene: -
V gene: TRBV5-1
CDR3 protein: CASSTTGLVNTEAFF
CDR3 DNA: TGCGCCAGCAGTACCACAGGGTTGGTGAACACTGAAGCTTTCTTT

J gene: TRBJ1-1
clone size: -
D gene: -
V gene: TRBV7-9
CDR3 protein: CASSLGDLTGTEAFF
CDR3 DNA: TGTGCCAGCAGCTTAGGGGATCTGACCGGCACTGAAGCTTTCTTT

J gene: TRBJ2-1
clone size: -
D gene: TRBD2
V gene: TRBV29-1
CDR3 protein: CSVEGTSRSYNEQFF
CDR3 DNA: TGCAGCGTTGAAGGGACTAGCCGCTCCTACAATGAGCAGTTCTTC

J gene: TRBJ2-1
clone size: few
D gene: -
V gene: TRBV30
CDR3 protein: CAWSVPADHNEQFF
CDR3 DNA: TGTGCCTGGAGTGTTCCAGCAGACCACAATGAGCAGTTCTTC

J gene: TRBJ2-2
clone size: -
D gene: TRBD2
V gene: TRBV11-2
CDR3 protein: CASSLAGLATGELFF
CDR3 DNA: TGTGCCAGCAGCTTAGCGGGACTAGCGACCGGGGAGCTGTTTTTT

J gene: TRBJ2-7
clone size: -
D gene: TRBD1
V gene: TRBV27
CDR3 protein: CASSPRTGGYEQYF
CDR3 DNA: TGTGCCAGCAGTCCCCGGACAGGGGGCTACGAGCAGTACTTC

J gene: TRBJ1-1
clone size: once
D gene: -
V gene: TRBV7-8
CDR3 protein: CASSLIRDTEAFF
CDR3 DNA: TGTGCCAGCAGCTTAATTCGGGACACTGAAGCTTTCTTT

J gene: TRBJ2-3
clone size: -
D gene: -
V gene: TRBV7-6
CDR3 protein: CASSPNSALGTDTQYF
CDR3 DNA: TGTGCCAGCAGCCCAAACTCCGCTCTCGGCACAGATACGCAGTATTTT

J gene: TRBJ2-7
clone size: -
D gene: TRBD1
V gene: TRBV5-6
CDR3 protein: CASSFWARGISYEQYF
CDR3 DNA: TGTGCCAGCAGCTTTTGGGCCAGGGGGATCTCCTACGAGCAGTACTTC

J gene: TRBJ2-7
clone size: once
D gene: TRBD1
V gene: TRBV27
CDR3 protein: CASSPRQGATYEQYF
CDR3 DNA: TGTGCCAGCAGTCCACGACAGGGGGCAACCTACGAGCAGTACTTC

J gene: TRBJ2-7
clone size: -
D gene: -
V gene: TRBV28
CDR3 protein: CASTKGELIEQYF
CDR3 DNA: TGTGCCAGCACAAAAGGGGAATTGATCGAGCAGTACTTC

J gene: TRBJ2-3
clone size: -
D gene: -
V gene: TRBV9
CDR3 protein: CASSDIAGNTDTQYF
CDR3 DNA: TGTGCCAGCAGTGATATTGCGGGAAACACAGATACGCAGTATTTT

J gene: TRBJ2-1
clone size: -
D gene: TRBD2
V gene: TRBV10-3
CDR3 protein: CAISETSGSSYNEQFF
CDR3 DNA: TGTGCCATCAGTGAGACTAGCGGGAGCTCCTACAATGAGCAGTTCTTC

J gene: TRBJ2-7
clone size: once
D gene: TRBD1
V gene: TRBV5-1
CDR3 protein: CASSSSGGHEQYF
CDR3 DNA: TGCGCCAGCAGCTCGTCAGGGGGCCATGAGCAGTACTTC

J gene: TRBJ1-6
clone size: -
D gene: -
V gene: TRBV2
CDR3 protein: CASSENVLGLGQGSPLHF
CDR3 DNA: TGTGCCAGCAGTGAAAACGTTTTGGGGCTGGGTCAAGGATCACCCCTCCACTTT

J gene: TRBJ1-1
clone size: -
D gene: -
V gene: TRBV7-9
CDR3 protein: CASSLDHGTEAFF
CDR3 DNA: TGTGCCAGCAGCTTAGACCACGGGACTGAAGCTTTCTTT

J gene: TRBJ2-7
clone size: -
D gene: -
V gene: TRBV7-9
CDR3 protein: CASSLAGRHLSYEQYF
CDR3 DNA: TGTGCCAGCAGCTTAGCGGGCCGGCACCTTTCCTACGAGCAGTACTTC

J gene: TRBJ2-7
clone size: once
D gene: -
V gene: TRBV6-1
CDR3 protein: CASQQGRYYEQYF
CDR3 DNA: TGTGCCAGCCAACAGGGTAGATACTACGAGCAGTACTTC

J gene: TRBJ2-7
clone size: -
D gene: TRBD2
V gene: TRBV6-6
CDR3 protein: CASSARDRGGLDEQYF
CDR3 DNA: TGTGCCAGCAGTGCCCGGGACCGGGGGGGCTTGGACGAGCAGTACTTC

J gene: TRBJ1-1
clone size: once
D gene: TRBD1
V gene: TRBV9
CDR3 protein: CASRGTGARTEAFF
CDR3 DNA: TGTGCCAGCAGAGGGACAGGGGCCCGGACTGAAGCTTTCTTT

J gene: TRBJ2-1
clone size: -
D gene: -
V gene: TRBV28
CDR3 protein: CASSSPSWSEQFF
CDR3 DNA: TGTGCCAGCAGCTCCCCATCCTGGTCTGAGCAGTTCTTC

J gene: TRBJ2-1
clone size: -
D gene: -
V gene: TRBV11-2
CDR3 protein: CASSPDPPEQFF
CDR3 DNA: TGTGCCAGCAGCCCGGACCCCCCTGAGCAGTTCTTC

J gene: TRBJ1-1
clone size: once
D gene: -
V gene: TRBV5-6
CDR3 protein: CASSLDPGAAEAFF
CDR3 DNA: TGTGCCAGCAGCTTGGACCCCGGAGCCGCTGAAGCTTTCTTT

J gene: TRBJ2-2
clone size: -
D gene: -
V gene: TRBV9
CDR3 protein: CASSLTQGLNTGELFF
CDR3 DNA: TGTGCCAGCAGCCTTACTCAGGGGTTGAACACCGGGGAGCTGTTTTTT

J gene: TRBJ2-7
clone size: -
D gene: TRBD2
V gene: TRBV4-1
CDR3 protein: CASSQETSGTYEQYF
CDR3 DNA: TGCGCCAGCAGCCAAGAGACTAGCGGGACCTACGAGCAGTACTTC

J gene: TRBJ1-5
clone size: -
D gene: -
V gene: TRBV9
CDR3 protein: CASSPGSGGGQPQHF
CDR3 DNA: TGTGCCAGCAGCCCCGGATCCGGGGGCGGTCAGCCCCAGCATTTT

J gene: TRBJ1-4
clone size: -
D gene: -
V gene: TRBV4-2
CDR3 protein: CASSPPGRDREKLFF
CDR3 DNA: TGTGCCAGCAGCCCTCCGGGGAGGGATAGAGAAAAACTGTTTTTT

J gene: TRBJ2-3
clone size: -
D gene: -
V gene: TRBV10-3
CDR3 protein: CAISESTDTQYF
CDR3 DNA: TGTGCCATCAGTGAGTCTACAGATACGCAGTATTTT

J gene: TRBJ2-1
clone size: -
D gene: -
V gene: TRBV10-3
CDR3 protein: CAIRDGASTHEQFF
CDR3 DNA: TGTGCCATCAGGGACGGGGCCTCAACCCATGAGCAGTTCTTC

J gene: TRBJ2-3
clone size: -
D gene: -
V gene: TRBV2
CDR3 protein: CASDTRLKDTQYF
CDR3 DNA: TGTGCCAGCGATACACGGCTAAAGGATACGCAGTATTTT

J gene: TRBJ2-3
clone size: -
D gene: TRBD1
V gene: TRBV15
CDR3 protein: CATSKKGGVTDTQYF
CDR3 DNA: TGTGCCACCAGCAAAAAAGGGGGCGTAACAGATACGCAGTATTTT

J gene: TRBJ1-5
clone size: -
D gene: -
V gene: TRBV7-9
CDR3 protein: CASSGGPGYNQPQHF
CDR3 DNA: TGTGCCAGCAGCGGTGGGCCAGGGTACAATCAGCCCCAGCATTTT

J gene: TRBJ2-7
clone size: -
D gene: -
V gene: TRBV27
CDR3 protein: CASSLLQGSYEQYF
CDR3 DNA: TGTGCCAGCAGTTTATTACAGGGTTCCTACGAGCAGTACTTC